The clone carrying this T cell receptor (beta chain) came up once. The CDR3 spans 16 residues. V was cut by 5 bases and J by 2 bases, with 16 bases left in between. Germline CDR1 and CDR2: LNHDA and SQIVND (reference sequence). The method was immunoSEQ multiplex PCR; TCRdb's version includes in-frame clones alone and lacks a portion of them. Found here are 45,000 to 65,000 clones, over 75% of them singletons; the top ten hold more than 4.5%. The data belong to a study of blood T cell repertoires in COVID-19. The sequenced material came from peripheral blood. This TCR derives from a man older than 75 in a cohort sampled during active COVID-19. The rearrangement joins TRBV19 to TRBJ1-5; possible D gene TRBD1, 5 bases. CDR3 DNA sequence: TGTGCCAGTAGTCCACCCGGGGGAGGGGGCAATCAGCCCCAGCATTTT. Translated: CASSPPGGGGNQPQHF.